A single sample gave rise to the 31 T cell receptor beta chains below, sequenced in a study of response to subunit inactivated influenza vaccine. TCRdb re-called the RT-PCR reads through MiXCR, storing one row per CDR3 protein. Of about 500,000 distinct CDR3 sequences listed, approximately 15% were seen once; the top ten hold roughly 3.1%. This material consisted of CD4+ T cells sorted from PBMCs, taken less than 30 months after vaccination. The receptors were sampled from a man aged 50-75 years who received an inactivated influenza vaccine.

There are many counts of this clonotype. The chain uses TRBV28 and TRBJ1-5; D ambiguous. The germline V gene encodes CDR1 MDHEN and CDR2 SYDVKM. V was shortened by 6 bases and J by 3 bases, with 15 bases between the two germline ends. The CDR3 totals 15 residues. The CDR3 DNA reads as TGTGCCAGCAGGCCAGCGCGCCAGGTCAATCAGCCCCAGCATTTT. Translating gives CASRPARQVNQPQHF.

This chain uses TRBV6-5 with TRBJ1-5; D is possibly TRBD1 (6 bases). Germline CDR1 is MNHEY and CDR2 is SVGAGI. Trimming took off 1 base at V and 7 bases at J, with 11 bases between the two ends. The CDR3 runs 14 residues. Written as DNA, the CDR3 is TGTGCCAGCAGTTACTTGGCAGGGGAACAGCCCCAGCATTTT. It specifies CASSYLAGEQPQHF.

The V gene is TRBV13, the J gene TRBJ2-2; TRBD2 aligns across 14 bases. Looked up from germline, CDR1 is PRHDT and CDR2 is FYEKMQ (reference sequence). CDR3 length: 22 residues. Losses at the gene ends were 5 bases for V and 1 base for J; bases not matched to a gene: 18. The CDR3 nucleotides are TGTGCCAGCAGCATCGTTAACCCGGGACTAGCGGGAGTAGGTTGGAACACCGGGGAGCTGTTTTTT. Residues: CASSIVNPGLAGVGWNTGELFF. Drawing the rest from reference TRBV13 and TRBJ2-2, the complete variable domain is AAGVIQSPRHLIKEKRETATLKCYPIPRHDTVYWYQQGPGQDPQFLISFYEKMQSDKGSIPDRFSAQQFSDYHSELNMSSLELGDSALYFCASSIVNPGLAGVGWNTGELFFGEGSRLTVL.

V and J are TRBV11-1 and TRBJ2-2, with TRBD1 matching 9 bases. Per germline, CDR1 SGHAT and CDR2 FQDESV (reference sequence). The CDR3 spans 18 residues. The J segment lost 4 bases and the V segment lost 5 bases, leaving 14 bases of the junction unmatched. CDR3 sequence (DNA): TGTGCCAGCAGCCGAAAAATAGGACAGGGGATGGCCACCGGGGAGCTGTTTTTT. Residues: CASSRKIGQGMATGELFF.

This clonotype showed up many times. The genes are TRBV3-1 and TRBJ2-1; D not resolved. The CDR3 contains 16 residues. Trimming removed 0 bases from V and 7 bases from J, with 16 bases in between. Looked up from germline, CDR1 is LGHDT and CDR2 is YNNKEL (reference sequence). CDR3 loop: CASSQDPATASNEQFF. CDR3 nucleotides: TGTGCCAGCAGCCAAGACCCCGCCACCGCTAGTAATGAGCAGTTCTTC.

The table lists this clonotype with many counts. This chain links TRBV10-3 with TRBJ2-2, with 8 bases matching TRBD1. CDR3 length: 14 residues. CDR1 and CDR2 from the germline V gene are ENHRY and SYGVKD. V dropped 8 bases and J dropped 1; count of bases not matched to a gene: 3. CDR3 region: CAIADRGNTGELFF. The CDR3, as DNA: TGTGCCATCGCAGACAGGGGGAACACCGGGGAGCTGTTTTTT.

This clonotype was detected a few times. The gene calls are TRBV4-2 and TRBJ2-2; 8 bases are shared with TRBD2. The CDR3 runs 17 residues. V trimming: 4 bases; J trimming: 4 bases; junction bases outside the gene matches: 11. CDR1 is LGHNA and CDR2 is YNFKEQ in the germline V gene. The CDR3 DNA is TGTGCCAGCAGCCCGTCGGCTTATCGGGGGGGCACCGGGGAGCTGTTTTTT. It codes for CASSPSAYRGGTGELFF.

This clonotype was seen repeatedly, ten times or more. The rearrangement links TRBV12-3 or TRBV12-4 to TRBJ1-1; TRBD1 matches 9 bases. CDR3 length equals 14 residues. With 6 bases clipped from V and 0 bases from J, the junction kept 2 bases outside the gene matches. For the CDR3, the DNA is TGTGCCAGCAGGACAGGGGGGGTGAACACTGAAGCTTTCTTT. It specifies CASRTGGVNTEAFF.

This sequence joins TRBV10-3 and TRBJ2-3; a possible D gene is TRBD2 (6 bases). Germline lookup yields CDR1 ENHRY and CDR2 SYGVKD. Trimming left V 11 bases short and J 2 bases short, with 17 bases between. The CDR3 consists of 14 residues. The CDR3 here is CASTRRGFTDTQYF. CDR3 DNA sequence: TGTGCCTCGACACGCCGGGGGTTCACAGATACGCAGTATTTT.

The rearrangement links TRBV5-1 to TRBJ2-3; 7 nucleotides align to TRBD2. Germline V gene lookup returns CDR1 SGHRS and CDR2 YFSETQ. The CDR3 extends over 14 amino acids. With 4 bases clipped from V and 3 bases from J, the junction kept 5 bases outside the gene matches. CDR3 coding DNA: TGCGCCAGCAGCCACGGGGGGTTGACAGATACGCAGTATTTT. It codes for CASSHGGLTDTQYF.

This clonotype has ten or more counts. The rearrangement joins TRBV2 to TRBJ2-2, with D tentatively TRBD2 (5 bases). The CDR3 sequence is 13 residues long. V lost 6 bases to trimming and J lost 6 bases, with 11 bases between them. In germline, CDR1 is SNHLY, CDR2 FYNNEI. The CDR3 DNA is TGTGCCAGCAGAGAGGGCCCGGCCGGGGAGCTGTTTTTT. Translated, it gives CASREGPAGELFF.

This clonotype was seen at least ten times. The CDR3 DNA sequence: TGTGCCAGCACTCTGGGGGGTAGGCAAGAGACCCAGTACTTC. This translates into CASTLGGRQETQYF. The genes are TRBV12-3 or TRBV12-4 and TRBJ2-5; TRBD2 is a possible D gene (6 bases). The CDR3 spans 14 residues. V lost 7 bases to trimming and J lost 2 bases, with 14 bases between them.

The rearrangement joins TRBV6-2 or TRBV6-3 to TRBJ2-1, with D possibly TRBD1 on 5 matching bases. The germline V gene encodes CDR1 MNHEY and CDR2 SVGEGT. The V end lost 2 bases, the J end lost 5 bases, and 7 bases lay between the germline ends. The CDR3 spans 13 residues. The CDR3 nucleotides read TGTGCCAGCAGTTACAAGGGGAACAATGAGCAGTTCTTC. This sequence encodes CASSYKGNNEQFF.

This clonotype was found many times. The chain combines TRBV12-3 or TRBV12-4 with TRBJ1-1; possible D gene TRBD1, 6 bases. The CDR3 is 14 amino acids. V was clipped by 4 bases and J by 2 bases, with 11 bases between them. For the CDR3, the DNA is TGTGCCAGCAGTTCGGACAGAGCTAACACTGAAGCTTTCTTT. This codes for CASSSDRANTEAFF.

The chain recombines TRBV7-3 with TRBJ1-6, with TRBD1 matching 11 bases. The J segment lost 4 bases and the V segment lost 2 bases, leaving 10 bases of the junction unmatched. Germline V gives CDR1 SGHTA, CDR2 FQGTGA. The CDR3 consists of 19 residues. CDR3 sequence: CASSLFPVGTGGYNSPLHF. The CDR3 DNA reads TGTGCCAGCAGCTTATTCCCGGTCGGGACAGGGGGGTATAATTCACCCCTCCACTTT.

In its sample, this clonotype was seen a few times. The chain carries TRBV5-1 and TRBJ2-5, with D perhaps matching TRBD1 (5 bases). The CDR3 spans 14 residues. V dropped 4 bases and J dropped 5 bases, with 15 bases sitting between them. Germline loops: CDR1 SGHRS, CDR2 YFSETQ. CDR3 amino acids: CASSTGRALETQYF. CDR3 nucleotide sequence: TGCGCCAGCAGCACCGGCAGGGCTTTGGAGACCCAGTACTTC.

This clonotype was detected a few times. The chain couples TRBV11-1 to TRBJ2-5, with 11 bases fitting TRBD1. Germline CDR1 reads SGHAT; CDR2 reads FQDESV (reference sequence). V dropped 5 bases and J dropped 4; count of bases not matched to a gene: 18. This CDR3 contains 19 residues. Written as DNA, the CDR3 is TGTGCCAGCAGCGCCCCGGGACAGGGGGTGAGGAAGGTTGGAGAGACCCAGTACTTC. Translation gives CASSAPGQGVRKVGETQYF.

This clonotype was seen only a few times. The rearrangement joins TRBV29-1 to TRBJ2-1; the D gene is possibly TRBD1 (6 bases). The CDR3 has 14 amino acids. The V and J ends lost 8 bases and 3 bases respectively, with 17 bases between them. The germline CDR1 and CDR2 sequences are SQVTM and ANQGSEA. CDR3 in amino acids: CSPLLTGHYNEQFF. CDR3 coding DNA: TGCAGCCCCTTGCTCACAGGGCACTACAATGAGCAGTTCTTC.

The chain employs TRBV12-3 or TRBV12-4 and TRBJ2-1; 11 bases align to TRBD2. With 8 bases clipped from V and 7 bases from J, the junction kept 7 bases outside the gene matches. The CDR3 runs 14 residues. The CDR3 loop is CASAIAGGLNEQFF. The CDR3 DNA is TGTGCCAGCGCCATAGCGGGAGGGTTAAATGAGCAGTTCTTC.

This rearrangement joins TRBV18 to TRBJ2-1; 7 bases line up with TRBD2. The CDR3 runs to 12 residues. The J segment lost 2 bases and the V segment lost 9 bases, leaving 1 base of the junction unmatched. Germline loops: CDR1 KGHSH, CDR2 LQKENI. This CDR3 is CASTSAYNEQFF. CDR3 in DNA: TGTGCCAGTACTAGCGCCTACAATGAGCAGTTCTTC.

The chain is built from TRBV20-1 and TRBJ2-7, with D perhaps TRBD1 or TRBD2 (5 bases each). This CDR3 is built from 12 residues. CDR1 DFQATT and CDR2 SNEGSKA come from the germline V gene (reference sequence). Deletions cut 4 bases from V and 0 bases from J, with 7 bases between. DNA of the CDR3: TGCAGTGCTATGGGACGCTCCTACGAGCAGTACTTC. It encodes CSAMGRSYEQYF.

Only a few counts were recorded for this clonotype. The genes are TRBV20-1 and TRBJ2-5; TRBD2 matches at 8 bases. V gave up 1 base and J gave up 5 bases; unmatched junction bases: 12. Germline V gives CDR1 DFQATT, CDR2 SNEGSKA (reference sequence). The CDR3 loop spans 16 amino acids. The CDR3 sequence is CSARVFTSGRVETQYF. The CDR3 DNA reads TGCAGTGCTAGAGTTTTCACTAGCGGTAGAGTCGAGACCCAGTACTTC.

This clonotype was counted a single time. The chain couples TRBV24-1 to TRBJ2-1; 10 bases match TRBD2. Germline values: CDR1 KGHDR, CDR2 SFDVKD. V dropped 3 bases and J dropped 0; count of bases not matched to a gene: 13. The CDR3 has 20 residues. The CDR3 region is CATSDQGVAGGKSSYNEQFF. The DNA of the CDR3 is TGTGCCACCAGTGATCAGGGGGTAGCGGGAGGTAAGAGCTCCTACAATGAGCAGTTCTTC.

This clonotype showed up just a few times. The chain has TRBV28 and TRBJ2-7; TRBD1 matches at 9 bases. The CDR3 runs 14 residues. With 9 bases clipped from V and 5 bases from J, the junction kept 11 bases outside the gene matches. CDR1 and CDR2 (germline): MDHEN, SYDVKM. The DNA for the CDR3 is TGTGCCAGTACATCCGGACAGGGGACCCACGAGCAGTACTTC. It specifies CASTSGQGTHEQYF.

CDR3 in DNA: TGCAGTGCTAGACTAGACAGTATGAACACCGGGGAGCTGTTTTTT. It encodes CSARLDSMNTGELFF. This rearrangement joins TRBV20-1 to TRBJ2-2; weak D call: TRBD1 (5 bases). Trimming removed 2 bases at V and 1 base at J, with 11 bases between. This CDR3 has 15 residues. Germline CDR1 and CDR2: DFQATT and SNEGSKA (reference sequence).

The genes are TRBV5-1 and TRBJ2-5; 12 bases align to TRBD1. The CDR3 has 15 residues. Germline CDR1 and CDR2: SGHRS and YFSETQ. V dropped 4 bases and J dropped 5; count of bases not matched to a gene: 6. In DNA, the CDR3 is TGCGCCAGCAGCCGGGACAGGGGGCGCGGGGAGACCCAGTACTTC. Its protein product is CASSRDRGRGETQYF.

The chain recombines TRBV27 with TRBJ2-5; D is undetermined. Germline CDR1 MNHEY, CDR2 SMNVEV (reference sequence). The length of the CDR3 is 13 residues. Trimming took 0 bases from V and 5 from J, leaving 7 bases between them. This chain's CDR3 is CASSLSLRETQYF. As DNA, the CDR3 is TGTGCCAGCAGTTTATCGCTTCGGGAGACCCAGTACTTC.

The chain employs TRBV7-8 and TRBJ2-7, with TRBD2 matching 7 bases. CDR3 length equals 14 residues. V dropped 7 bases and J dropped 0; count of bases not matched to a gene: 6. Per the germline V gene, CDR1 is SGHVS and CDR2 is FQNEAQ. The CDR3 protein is CASTREGFSYEQYF. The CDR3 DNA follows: TGTGCCAGCACGAGGGAGGGGTTCTCCTACGAGCAGTACTTC.

CDR3 residues: CSARGGGPKDTQYF. CDR3 sequence (DNA): TGCAGTGCTAGAGGCGGAGGGCCAAAAGATACGCAGTATTTT. V usage is TRBV20-1 and J usage is TRBJ2-3; TRBD2 is a possible D gene (6 bases). V was clipped by 1 base and J by 5 bases, with 13 bases between them. The CDR3 has 14 amino acids. The V gene's germline CDR1 is DFQATT and CDR2 SNEGSKA (reference sequence).

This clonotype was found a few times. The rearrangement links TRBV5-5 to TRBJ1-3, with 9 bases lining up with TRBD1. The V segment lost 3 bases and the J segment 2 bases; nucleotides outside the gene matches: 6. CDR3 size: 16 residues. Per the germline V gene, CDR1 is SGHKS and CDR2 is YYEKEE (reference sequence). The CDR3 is CASSSVGQGTGNTIYF. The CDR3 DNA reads TGTGCCAGCAGCTCGGTAGGACAGGGGACTGGAAACACCATATATTTT. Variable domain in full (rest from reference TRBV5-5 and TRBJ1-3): DAGVTQSPTHLIKTRGQQVTLRCSPISGHKSVSWYQQVLGQGPQFIFQYYEKEERGRGNFPDRFSARQFPNYSSELNVNALLLGDSALYLCASSSVGQGTGNTIYFGEGSWLTVV.

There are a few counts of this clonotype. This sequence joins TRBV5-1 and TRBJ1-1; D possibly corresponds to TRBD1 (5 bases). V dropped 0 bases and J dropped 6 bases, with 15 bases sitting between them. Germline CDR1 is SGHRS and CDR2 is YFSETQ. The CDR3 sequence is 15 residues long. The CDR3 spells CASSLVTSGPAEAFF. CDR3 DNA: TGCGCCAGCAGCTTGGTAACTTCAGGGCCCGCTGAAGCTTTCTTT.